Shown below are 32 T cell receptor beta chains from a single sample sequenced in a study of blood T cell repertoires in COVID-19. Libraries were prepared by immunoSEQ multiplex PCR; TCRdb keeps only in-frame clonotypes and omits some of them. The sample has roughly 100,000 clones; 85% to 95% are singletons. Sequencing was performed on peripheral blood. The receptors come from a man between 45 and 60 years old with active COVID-19.

In its sample, this clone was seen a few times. The rearrangement uses TRBV7-9 and TRBJ2-2; perhaps TRBD1 as D (5 bases). The V end lost 5 bases, the J end lost 1 base, and 11 bases lay between the germline ends. From germline, CDR1 is SEHNR and CDR2 FQNEAQ (reference sequence). This CDR3 contains 15 residues. DNA of the CDR3: TGTGCCAGCAGCCCCGGACACGGGAACACCGGGGAGCTGTTTTTT. This translates into CASSPGHGNTGELFF.

This clone was seen just once. V gene TRBV5-4 combines with J gene TRBJ2-5, with a tentative D call TRBD1 (6 bases). Germline V CDR1 and CDR2: SGHNT, YYREEE (reference sequence). This CDR3 comprises 13 residues. With 0 bases removed from V and 4 bases from J, the gap between germline ends came to 7 bases. CDR3 residues: CASSLGRGETQYF. CDR3 sequence (DNA): TGTGCCAGCAGCTTGGGCAGGGGAGAGACCCAGTACTTC.

The chain is built from TRBV30 and TRBJ2-3, with TRBD1 identical over 8 bases. V shed 0 bases and J 5 bases; nucleotides not matched to a gene: 7. The CDR3 loop spans 15 amino acids. The V gene's germline CDR1 is GTSNPN and CDR2 SVGIG (reference sequence). DNA for the CDR3: TGTGCCTGGAGTGTAGGACAGGGTGCGGTAGATACGCAGTATTTT. It specifies CAWSVGQGAVDTQYF.

The chain has TRBV7-9 and TRBJ2-3; 10 positions agree with TRBD2. The germline V gene has CDR1 SEHNR and CDR2 FQNEAQ (reference sequence). The CDR3 has 15 amino acids. J was trimmed by 4 bases and V by 7 bases; bases with no gene match: 8. The CDR3 loop reads CASNAAGGPADTQYF. CDR3 sequence (DNA): TGTGCCAGCAACGCAGCGGGAGGGCCCGCAGATACGCAGTATTTT.

V and J are TRBV28 and TRBJ1-2; 9 nucleotides match TRBD1. The CDR3 consists of 12 residues. Germline assignment: CDR1 MDHEN and CDR2 SYDVKM. J lost 13 bases, V lost 4 bases, and 7 bases had no gene match. The CDR3 loop is CASSSPGQGCTF. CDR3 DNA sequence: TGTGCCAGCAGTTCGCCGGGACAGGGATGCACCTTC.

The chain couples TRBV6-5 to TRBJ1-1; D is possibly TRBD1 (5 bases). Germline CDR1 and CDR2: MNHEY and SVGAGI. This CDR3 is 11 amino acids long. The germline V and J ends were trimmed by 8 bases and 12 bases, with 16 bases remaining between them. The CDR3 loop is CASEKGTATFF. The CDR3, as DNA: TGTGCCAGCGAAAAGGGGACTGCAACTTTCTTT.

The chain links TRBV11-2 to TRBJ1-6, with TRBD1 matching 8 bases. CDR1 SGHAT and CDR2 FQNNGV come from the germline V gene. The CDR3 length is 14 residues. The J segment lost 7 bases and the V segment lost 7 bases, leaving 6 bases of the junction unmatched. This chain's CDR3 is CASNQDRVNSPLHF. CDR3 coding DNA: TGTGCCAGCAACCAGGACAGGGTAAATTCACCCCTCCACTTT.

The rearrangement links TRBV29-1 to TRBJ2-1, with D tentatively TRBD1 (6 bases). V was cut by 7 bases and J by 1 base, with 14 bases left in between. Germline V gives CDR1 SQVTM, CDR2 ANQGSEA. This CDR3 comprises 14 residues. The CDR3 coding sequence is TGCAGCGGAACAGGGCAACCATCCTACAATGAGCAGTTCTTC. This codes for CSGTGQPSYNEQFF.

CDR3 amino acids: CASNTGTSVAGELFF. The CDR3 bases are TGTGCCAGCAATACCGGGACTAGCGTCGCCGGGGAGCTGTTTTTT. This rearrangement joins TRBV11-2 to TRBJ2-2; 10 bases are a match to TRBD2. This CDR3 comprises 15 residues. The germline gives CDR1 SGHAT, CDR2 FQNNGV. Losses at the gene ends were 7 bases for V and 6 bases for J; bases not matched to a gene: 8.

The V call is TRBV7-9, the J call TRBJ1-3, with TRBD1 matching 10 bases. From germline, CDR1 is SEHNR and CDR2 FQNEAQ (reference sequence). The trim removed 5 bases at V and 4 bases at J, leaving 8 bases unmatched. This CDR3 contains 16 residues. This CDR3 is CASSHTGTGVGNTIYF. The CDR3 region has the DNA TGTGCCAGCAGCCATACCGGGACAGGGGTAGGAAACACCATATATTTT.

The CDR3 reads CSVEEGQGLVAFF. The CDR3 DNA is TGCAGCGTTGAAGAGGGCCAGGGTTTAGTCGCTTTCTTT. This sequence joins TRBV29-1 and TRBJ1-1; possible D gene TRBD1, 5 bases. V lost 0 bases, J lost 11 bases, and 16 bases lay in between. Germline V CDR1 and CDR2: SQVTM, ANQGSEA. CDR3 length: 13 amino acids.

The rearrangement links TRBV9 to TRBJ1-2, with 7 bases aligning to TRBD1. The CDR3 is made up of 13 amino acids. In germline, CDR1 is SGDLS, CDR2 YYNGEE. With V trimmed by 4 bases and J by 7 bases, 7 bases remained unmatched. The CDR3 bases are TGTGCCAGCAGCCCTAGGGGGCGCGGTGGCTACACCTTC. It yields the protein CASSPRGRGGYTF.

The J gene is TRBJ2-2, the V gene TRBV11-2; perhaps TRBD2 as D (6 bases). V dropped 2 bases and J dropped 1 base, with 11 bases sitting between them. Germline lookup yields CDR1 SGHAT and CDR2 FQNNGV. The CDR3 length is 16 residues. The chain's CDR3 is CASSLSRLVNTGELFF. The CDR3 coding sequence is TGTGCCAGCAGCTTAAGCCGACTAGTGAACACCGGGGAGCTGTTTTTT.

The chain links TRBV10-3 to TRBJ2-7; D unclear. Trimming took off 6 bases at V and 2 bases at J, with 5 bases between the two ends. In germline, CDR1 is ENHRY, CDR2 SYGVKD. The CDR3 is 11 amino acids. Here the CDR3 DNA reads TGTGCCATCAGACAGACCTACGAGCAGTACTTC. It yields the protein CAIRQTYEQYF.

The chain uses TRBV28 and TRBJ1-5; D is ambiguous. Germline-derived CDR1 and CDR2 are MDHEN and SYDVKM. The CDR3 is 13 residues long. V was pared by 6 bases and J by 5 bases, with 11 bases between. In DNA form, the CDR3 reads TGTGCCAGCAGACTCAGGCAGGATCAGCCCCAGCATTTT. This sequence encodes CASRLRQDQPQHF.

This rearrangement joins TRBV11-2 to TRBJ1-6; 7 bases line up with TRBD1. J gave up 5 bases and V 5 bases, and 3 bases lay outside the gene matches. Germline V gene data show CDR1 as SGHAT and CDR2 as FQNNGV. CDR3 length: 14 amino acids. The CDR3 here is CASSPGQNNSPLHF. Here the CDR3 DNA reads TGTGCCAGCAGCCCGGGACAGAATAATTCACCCCTCCACTTT.

The count of this clone is one. The chain has TRBV11-1 and TRBJ2-7; D gene unclear. The ends were cut back, 2 bases at V and 3 bases at J, with 14 bases in the middle. Germline V gives CDR1 SGHAT, CDR2 FQDESV (reference sequence). The CDR3 spans 15 residues. The CDR3: CASSLRHSANYEQYF. The CDR3 coding sequence is TGTGCCAGCAGCTTACGTCACAGTGCCAACTACGAGCAGTACTTC.

This chain links TRBV11-2 with TRBJ1-6, with D unresolved. V was trimmed by 6 bases and J by 0 bases, leaving 9 bases between them. CDR1 and CDR2 from the germline V gene are SGHAT and FQNNGV. This CDR3 is built from 15 residues. The chain's CDR3 is CASRRGSSYNSPLHF. CDR3 coding DNA: TGTGCCAGCAGGCGGGGTAGCTCCTATAATTCACCCCTCCACTTT.

This clone appeared a single time. The chain employs TRBV7-9 and TRBJ2-1; D not certain. Trimming took off 0 bases at V and 0 bases at J, with 12 bases between the two ends. CDR3 length: 17 residues. Looked up from germline, CDR1 is SEHNR and CDR2 is FQNEAQ (reference sequence). The CDR3 bases are TGTGCCAGCAGCTTAGCGAACACTTGGAGCTCCTACAATGAGCAGTTCTTC. This gives the protein CASSLANTWSSYNEQFF.

This clone was recorded once. This chain's CDR3 is CASIESGANVLTF. The CDR3, as DNA: TGTGCCAGCATAGAGTCTGGGGCCAACGTCCTGACTTTC. This chain connects TRBV28 to TRBJ2-6; no clear D. The length of the CDR3 is 13 residues. Trimming left V 7 bases short and J 1 base short, with 5 bases between. The germline V gene has CDR1 MDHEN and CDR2 SYDVKM.

V is TRBV5-1 and J is TRBJ2-1; 8 positions agree with TRBD1. Trimming cost V 0 bases and J 8 bases; bases outside gene matches: 7. Germline V gives CDR1 SGHRS, CDR2 YFSETQ. This CDR3 comprises 15 residues. CDR3 in DNA: TGCGCCAGCAGCTTGGGGCAGGGGGCCTTCCATGAGCAGTTCTTC. It is translated as CASSLGQGAFHEQFF.

The J gene is TRBJ1-2, the V gene TRBV28, with D hard to call. The CDR3 consists of 14 residues. V was pared by 3 bases and J by 0 bases, with 8 bases between. Per germline, CDR1 MDHEN and CDR2 SYDVKM. This CDR3 reads CASSFQETNYGYTF. The CDR3 bases are TGTGCCAGCAGTTTCCAGGAAACTAACTATGGCTACACCTTC.

The V gene is TRBV4-1, the J gene TRBJ1-3; D gene ambiguous. Trimming took off 0 bases at V and 0 bases at J, with 12 bases between the two ends. Looked up from germline, CDR1 is MGHRA and CDR2 is YSYEKL. This CDR3 is 17 amino acids long. The CDR3 region has the DNA TGCGCCAGCAGCCAAGATGGCGGGCAGATCTCTGGAAACACCATATATTTT. Amino acid sequence: CASSQDGGQISGNTIYF.

In DNA, the CDR3 is TGCGCCAGCAGGGACACACAACTGAACACTGAAGCTTTCTTT. This translates into CASRDTQLNTEAFF. The gene calls are TRBV10-2 and TRBJ1-1, with a tentative D call TRBD1 (5 bases). Germline CDR1 reads WSHSY; CDR2 reads SAAADI. This CDR3 region has 14 residues. With 6 bases removed from V and 0 bases from J, the gap between germline ends came to 11 bases.

The chain carries TRBV27 and TRBJ2-3, with D maybe TRBD2 (5 bases). Germline CDR1 MNHEY, CDR2 SMNVEV (reference sequence). The CDR3 spans 15 residues. Trimming removed 3 bases at V and 0 bases at J, with 10 bases between. The DNA of the CDR3 is TGTGCCAGCAGTTTTAAAGCGGAAAGCACAGATACGCAGTATTTT. Translation gives CASSFKAESTDTQYF.

J is TRBJ2-3 and V is TRBV2, with D hard to call. Germline V gives CDR1 SNHLY, CDR2 FYNNEI. The ends were cut back, 7 bases at V and 7 bases at J, with 12 bases in the middle. This CDR3 region has 12 residues. In DNA form, the CDR3 reads TGTGCCAGCACCCGCTCGGTTTATACGCAGTATTTT. Translated, it gives CASTRSVYTQYF.

The J gene is TRBJ2-3, the V gene TRBV4-2; the D gene is possibly TRBD2 (5 bases). V shed 1 base and J shed 0 bases, with 5 bases lying between them. Germline V gives CDR1 LGHNA, CDR2 YNFKEQ. The CDR3 runs to 14 residues. The CDR3 bases are TGTGCCAGCAGCCAAGCGGGGAGCACAGATACGCAGTATTTT. This translates into CASSQAGSTDTQYF.

Concerning this clone itself: Other DNA sequences in this sample translate to the same CDR3. The V and J genes are TRBV28 and TRBJ1-2; no definite D call. Looked up from germline, CDR1 is MDHEN and CDR2 is SYDVKM. V lost 3 bases, J lost 0 bases, and 8 bases lay in between. The CDR3 loop spans 14 amino acids. This CDR3 is CASSLWQTNYGYTF. The CDR3 bases are TGTGCCAGCAGTTTGTGGCAGACTAACTATGGCTACACCTTC.

The chain is built from TRBV28 and TRBJ1-4; D might be TRBD1 (6 bases). Trimming took 8 bases from V and 10 from J, leaving 20 bases between them. Germline lookup yields CDR1 MDHEN and CDR2 SYDVKM. The CDR3 runs 14 residues. The CDR3 sequence is CASRRSGEVGKLFF. DNA of the CDR3: TGTGCCAGCCGTAGATCAGGGGAAGTAGGAAAACTGTTTTTT.

This sequence joins TRBV28 and TRBJ2-7; D is ambiguous. The V end was cut by 7 bases, the J end by 4 bases, with 17 bases between. Per the germline V gene, CDR1 is MDHEN and CDR2 is SYDVKM. The CDR3 runs to 14 residues. CDR3 sequence: CASIPMGFGYEQYF. The CDR3 nucleotides are TGTGCCAGCATCCCTATGGGTTTCGGGTACGAGCAGTACTTC.

The chain carries TRBV30 and TRBJ1-2; 10 bases agree with TRBD1. Germline assignment: CDR1 GTSNPN and CDR2 SVGIG (reference sequence). Germline trimming cut 1 base from V and 8 bases from J; bases unmatched to any gene: 7. The length of the CDR3 is 14 residues. The CDR3 DNA sequence: TGTGCCTGGAGTGATGGACAGGGGGAAGAAGGCTACACCTTC. Protein product: CAWSDGQGEEGYTF.

The gene calls are TRBV7-9 and TRBJ1-1; 12 bases match TRBD1. The V segment lost 4 bases and the J segment 7 bases; nucleotides outside the gene matches: 7. CDR1 and CDR2 from the germline V gene are SEHNR and FQNEAQ (reference sequence). CDR3 length equals 15 residues. The CDR3 loop reads CASSWRGQGAGEAFF. The CDR3 DNA reads as TGTGCCAGCAGCTGGCGGGGACAGGGGGCTGGTGAAGCTTTCTTT.